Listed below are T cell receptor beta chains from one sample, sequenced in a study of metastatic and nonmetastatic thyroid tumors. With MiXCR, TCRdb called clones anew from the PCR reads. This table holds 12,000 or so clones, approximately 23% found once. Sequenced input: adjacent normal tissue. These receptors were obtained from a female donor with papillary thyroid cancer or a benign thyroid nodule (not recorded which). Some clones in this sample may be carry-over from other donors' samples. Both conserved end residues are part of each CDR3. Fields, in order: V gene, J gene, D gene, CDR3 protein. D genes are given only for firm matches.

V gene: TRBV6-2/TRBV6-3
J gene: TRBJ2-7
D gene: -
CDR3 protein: CASSLDSPYEQYF

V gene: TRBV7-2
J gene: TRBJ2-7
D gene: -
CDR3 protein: CASSLYLQTYEQYF

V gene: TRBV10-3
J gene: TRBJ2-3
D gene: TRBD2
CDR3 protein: CATPGGDGPDTQYF

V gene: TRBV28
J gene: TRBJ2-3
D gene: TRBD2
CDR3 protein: CASSSISGSGADTQYF

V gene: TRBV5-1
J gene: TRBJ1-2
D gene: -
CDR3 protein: CASTSGYGYTF

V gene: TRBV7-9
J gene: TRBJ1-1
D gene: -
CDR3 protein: CASSLLSGANTEAFF

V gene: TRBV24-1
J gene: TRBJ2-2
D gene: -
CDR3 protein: CATSDFGREVTGELFF

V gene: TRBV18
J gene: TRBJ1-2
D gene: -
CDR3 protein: CVSSRGPSNYGYTF

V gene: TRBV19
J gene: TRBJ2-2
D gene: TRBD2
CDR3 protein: CASSWASGDRELFF

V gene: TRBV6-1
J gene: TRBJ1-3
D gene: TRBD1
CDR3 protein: CASSQQGFSGNTIYF

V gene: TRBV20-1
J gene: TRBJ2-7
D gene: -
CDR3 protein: CSAALGAYYEQYF

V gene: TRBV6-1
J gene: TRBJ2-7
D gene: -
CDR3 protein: CASRDATQQYF

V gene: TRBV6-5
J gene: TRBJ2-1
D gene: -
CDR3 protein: CASKNRLNEQFF

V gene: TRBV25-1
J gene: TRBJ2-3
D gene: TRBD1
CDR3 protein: CASSTIHLTTGALTDTQYF

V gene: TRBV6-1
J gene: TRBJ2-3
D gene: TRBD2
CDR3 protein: CASKGSGGPDTQYF

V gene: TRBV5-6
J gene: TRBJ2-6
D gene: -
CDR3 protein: CASSNTRGANVLTF

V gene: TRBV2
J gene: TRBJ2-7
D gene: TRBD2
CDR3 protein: CASSVPTSGHLSFFYEQYF

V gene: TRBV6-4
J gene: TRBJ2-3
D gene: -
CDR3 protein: CASSDSSGGTDTQYF

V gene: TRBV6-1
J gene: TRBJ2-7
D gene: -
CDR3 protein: CASSFRGGTTYEQYF

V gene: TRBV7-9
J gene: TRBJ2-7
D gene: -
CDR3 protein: CASSFVHERYF

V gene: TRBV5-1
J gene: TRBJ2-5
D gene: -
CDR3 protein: CASSRRRGGETQYF

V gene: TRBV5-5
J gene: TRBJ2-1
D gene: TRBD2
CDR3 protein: CASSYRLAGDHNEQFF

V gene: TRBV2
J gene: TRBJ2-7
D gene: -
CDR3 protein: CASSDTGDQYEQYF

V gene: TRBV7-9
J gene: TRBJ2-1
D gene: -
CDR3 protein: CAMSSSYNEQFF

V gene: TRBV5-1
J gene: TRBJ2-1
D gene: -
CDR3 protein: CASSLETQNVQFF

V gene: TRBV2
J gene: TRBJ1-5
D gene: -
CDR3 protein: CASSDTINQPQHF

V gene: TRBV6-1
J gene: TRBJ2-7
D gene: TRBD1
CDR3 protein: CASTLKGQGAYEQYF

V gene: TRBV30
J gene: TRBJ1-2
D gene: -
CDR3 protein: CASPGWDYGYTF

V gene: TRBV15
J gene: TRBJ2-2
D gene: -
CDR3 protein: CATSRDRANTGELFF

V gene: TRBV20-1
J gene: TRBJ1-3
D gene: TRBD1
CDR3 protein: CSAWTGGSAGNTIYF

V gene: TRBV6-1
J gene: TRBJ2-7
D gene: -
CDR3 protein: CASSEMGYEQYF

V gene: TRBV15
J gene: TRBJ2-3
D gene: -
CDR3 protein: CATSPTRRSGTQYF

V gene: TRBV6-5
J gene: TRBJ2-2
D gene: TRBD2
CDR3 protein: CASISSGGFEASTVELFF

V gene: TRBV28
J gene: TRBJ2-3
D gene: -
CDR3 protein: CASSPIQGTTPSDTQYF

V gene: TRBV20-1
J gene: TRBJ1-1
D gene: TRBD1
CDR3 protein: CGANTGGTEAFF

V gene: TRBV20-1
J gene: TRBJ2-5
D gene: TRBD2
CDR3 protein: CSARGLAGLQETQYF

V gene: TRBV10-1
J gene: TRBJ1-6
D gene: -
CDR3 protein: CASSEWGGSPLHF

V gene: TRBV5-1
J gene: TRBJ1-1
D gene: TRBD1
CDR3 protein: CASSLYGVNRGRLDTEAFF

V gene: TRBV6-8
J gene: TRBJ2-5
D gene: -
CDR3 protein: CARFTELETQYF

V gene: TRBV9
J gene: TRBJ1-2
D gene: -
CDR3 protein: CASSVDGTYGYTF

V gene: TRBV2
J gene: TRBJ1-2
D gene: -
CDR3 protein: CASSGLGQPYGYTF

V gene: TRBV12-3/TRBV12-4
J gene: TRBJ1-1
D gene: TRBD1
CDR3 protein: CASSLRTGNTEAFF

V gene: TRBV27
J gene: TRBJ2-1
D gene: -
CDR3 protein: CASSSGSSVNEQFF

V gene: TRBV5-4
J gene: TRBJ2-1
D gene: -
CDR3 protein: CASSFGTHGNNEQFF

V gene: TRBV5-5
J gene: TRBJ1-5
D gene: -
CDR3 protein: CASSSTGMDQPQHF

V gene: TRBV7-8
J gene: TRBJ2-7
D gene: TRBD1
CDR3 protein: CASSLLRGQGEQYF

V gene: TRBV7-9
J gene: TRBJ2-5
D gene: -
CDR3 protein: CASSLGRWETQYF

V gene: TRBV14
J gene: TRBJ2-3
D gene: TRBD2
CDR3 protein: CASSQTSGVARAQYF

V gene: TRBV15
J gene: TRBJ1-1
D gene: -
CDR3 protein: CATSIRQWTEAFF

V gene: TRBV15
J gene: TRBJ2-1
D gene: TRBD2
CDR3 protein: CATSPLAGGEQFF

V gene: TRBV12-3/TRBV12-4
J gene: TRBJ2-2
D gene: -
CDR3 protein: CASILNPAVVNTGELFF

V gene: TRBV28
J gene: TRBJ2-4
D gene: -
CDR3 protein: CASSLQGRLTKNIQYF

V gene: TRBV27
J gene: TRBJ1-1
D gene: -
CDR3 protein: CASSVYRAPEAFF

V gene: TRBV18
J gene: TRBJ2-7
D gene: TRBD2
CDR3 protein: CASSPVAGIYEQYF

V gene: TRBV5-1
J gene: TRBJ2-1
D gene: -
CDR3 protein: CASIYVYEQFF

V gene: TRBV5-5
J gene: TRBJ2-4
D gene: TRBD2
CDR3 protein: CASSLAGREGNIQYF

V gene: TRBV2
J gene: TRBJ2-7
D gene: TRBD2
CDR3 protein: CASRPGLAVYEQYF